This T cell receptor beta chain was retrieved from a study of T cell responses to AZD1222 COVID-19 vaccine. Profiled with immunoSEQ multiplex PCR; TCRdb holds only in-frame clones, not every one. The sample lists 100,000 to 150,000 clones; more than 85% were seen once. Per germline, CDR1 MGHRA and CDR2 YSYEKL. After removal of 0 bases from V and 4 bases from J, the junction contained 6 bases not matched to a gene. There are 17 residues in the CDR3. The material was peripheral blood, obtained 28 days after the second AZD1222 dose. The chain employs TRBV4-1 and TRBJ2-1; 10 bases agree with TRBD2. The clonotype originates from an adult who received the AZD1222 COVID-19 vaccine. The CDR3 DNA is TGCGCCAGCAGCCAAGATCCCACTAGCGGGACTTACAATGAGCAGTTCTTC. This translates into CASSQDPTSGTYNEQFF.